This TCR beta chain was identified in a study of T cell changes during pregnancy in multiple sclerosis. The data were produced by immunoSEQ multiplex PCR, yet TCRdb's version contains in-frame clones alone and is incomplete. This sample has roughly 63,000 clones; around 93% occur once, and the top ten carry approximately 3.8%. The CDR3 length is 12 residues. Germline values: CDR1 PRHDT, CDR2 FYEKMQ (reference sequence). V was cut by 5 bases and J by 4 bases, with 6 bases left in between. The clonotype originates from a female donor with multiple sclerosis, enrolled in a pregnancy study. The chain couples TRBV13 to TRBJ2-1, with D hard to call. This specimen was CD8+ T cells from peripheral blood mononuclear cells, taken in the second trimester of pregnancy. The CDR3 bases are TGTGCCAGCAGCCGTTTTTACAATGAGCAGTTCTTC. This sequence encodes CASSRFYNEQFF.